The clone carrying this T cell receptor beta chain was recorded only once. Antigen unknown. Trimming took off 2 bases at V and 4 bases at J, with 14 bases between the two ends. The CDR3 is 15 amino acids. The sample is drawn from a study of CD8+CD57+ T cells in acquired aplastic anemia. Study overall: Recorded DNA amounts for sorted CD4+ and CD8+ cells had an average of approximately 2.9 ug. Researchers reported that healthy donors averaged roughly 11 million reads for CD4+ cells.

Points from the study as a whole: Patients and controls had CD8+ Simpson's diversity values that were not significantly distinct. Roughly 30 CD8+ CDR3 sequences occurred in both the patients and the controls.

Genomic DNA provided the template from which TCR beta VDJ and CDR3 profiles were obtained. A single record per CDR3 protein comes from TCRdb applying MiXCR to the reads. The sample has a few hundred thousand distinct CDR3 sequences, around 63% seen once. The origin of this receptor is a human donor in good health. V is TRBV12-3 or TRBV12-4 and J is TRBJ1-1; a weak D match, TRBD1 (5 bases). Sequencing used sorted CD4+, CD8+, or CD8+CD57+ T cells (not recorded which) from PBMCs. The CDR3 is CASSLRGTWSTEAFF. The CDR3 DNA follows: TGTGCCAGCAGTTTAAGGGGAACTTGGAGCACTGAAGCTTTCTTT.